This TCR beta chain was profiled in a study of T cells in Graves' hyperthyroidism and ophthalmopathy. At the level of the study: At initial diagnosis, before any treatment had begun, peripheral blood was obtained.

General study points: Separating ophthalmopathy from stable hyperthyroidism was achieved by a 13 V-J model.

Concerning this clonotype: Its antigen is undetermined.

This CDR3 has 16 amino acids. Germline CDR1 and CDR2: MGHRA and YSYEKL. The J segment lost 4 bases and the V segment lost 2 bases, leaving 5 bases of the junction unmatched. Amplification targeted TCR beta CDR3 regions from RNA transcripts. HTBI primers drove first-round RT-PCR of the TCR CDR3. TCRdb re-called the multiplex PCR reads through MiXCR, storing one row per CDR3 protein. The sample has about 160,000 distinct CDR3 sequences, over 7.5% seen once. This chain uses TRBV4-1 with TRBJ2-1; 10 bases line up with TRBD2. This TCR was sampled from a woman younger than 30 with Graves' hyperthyroidism that later progressed to Graves' ophthalmopathy. Sequences were obtained from blood. The DNA of the CDR3 is TGCGCCAGCAGCCAACCACTAGCGGGATATTACAATGAGCAGTTCTTC. Amino acid sequence: CASSQPLAGYYNEQFF.